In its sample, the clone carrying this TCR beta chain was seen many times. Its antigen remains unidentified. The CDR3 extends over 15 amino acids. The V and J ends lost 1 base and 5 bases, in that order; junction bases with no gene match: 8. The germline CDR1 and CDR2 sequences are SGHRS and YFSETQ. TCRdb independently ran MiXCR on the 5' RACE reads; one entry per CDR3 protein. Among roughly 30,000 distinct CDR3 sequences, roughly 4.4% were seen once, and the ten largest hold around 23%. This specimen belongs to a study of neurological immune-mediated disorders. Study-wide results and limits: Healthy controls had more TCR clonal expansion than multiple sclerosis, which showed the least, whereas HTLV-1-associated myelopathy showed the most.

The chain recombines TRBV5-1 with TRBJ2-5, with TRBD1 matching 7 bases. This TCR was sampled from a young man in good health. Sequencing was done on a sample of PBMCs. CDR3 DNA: TGCGCCAGCAGCTTGTTAACAGGGGCTGGGGAGACCCAGTACTTC. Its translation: CASSLLTGAGETQYF.